This TCR beta chain was recovered during a study of siplizumab effects on memory and regulatory T cells. General study findings and limits: No more than a minor fraction of alloreactive clones could be traced back to unstimulated subsets. Naive T cells looked more diverse than memory cells, and they looked like major contributors to the alloresponse.

Using immunoSEQ multiplex PCR, the repertoire was profiled, and TCRdb retains in-frame clones only, with some absent. Here the sample spans approximately 100,000 clones, over 90% being singletons. As concerns this clone: No antigen is known for it.

The receptor was derived from a human donor in good health. Source material: non-Treg CD4+ T cells sorted from blood.

CDR3 residues: CASSPATGAGDTQYF. For the CDR3, the DNA is TGTGCCAGCAGCCCTGCAACAGGGGCTGGAGATACGCAGTATTTT. The J gene is TRBJ2-3, the V gene TRBV7-6; 7 bases map to TRBD1. Germline-derived CDR1 and CDR2 are SGHVS and FNYEAQ. The length of the CDR3 is 15 residues. Trimming cost V 5 bases and J 5 bases; bases outside gene matches: 10.